Following are 22 T cell receptor beta chains from one sample sequenced in a study of T cells expressing NK-cell markers. TCRdb reprocessed the 5' RACE reads and stores each CDR3 protein as one record, lacking DNA. The table lists about 460,000 distinct CDR3 sequences, with 1.4% in the top ten. The source material was blood T cells: a sorted CD56 or NKG2C T cell subset, CD4+ or CD8+ T cells, or bulk PBMC T cells (not recorded which). The receptor set was obtained from a woman in her fifties or sixties in good health.

The CDR3 loop reads CASSLSSERRVSPLHF. The genes are TRBV28 and TRBJ1-6. The germline V gene has CDR1 MDHEN and CDR2 SYDVKM. The CDR3 extends over 16 amino acids.

The chain employs TRBV12-3 or TRBV12-4 and TRBJ1-1; as DNA is missing, the TRBD1 call by TCRdb cannot be tested. The CDR3 is 13 amino acids. CDR3 protein: CASSFPGQSEAFF.

The chain links TRBV7-3 to TRBJ1-1; checking the TCRdb D call of TRBD1 is not possible without DNA. This CDR3 has 16 amino acids. Germline CDR1 SGHTA, CDR2 FQGTGA. The CDR3 region is CASSLTATGWNTEAFF.

The rearrangement uses TRBV4-2 and TRBJ1-2. Germline V gene sequence: CDR1 LGHNA, CDR2 YNFKEQ. The CDR3 length is 14 residues. The CDR3 here is CASSQERGLKGYTF.

The chain's CDR3 is CATSTSLSEQFF. The chain couples TRBV15 to TRBJ2-1. The germline gives CDR1 LNHNV, CDR2 YYDKDF (reference sequence). This CDR3 has 12 residues.

V is TRBV7-3 and J is TRBJ2-2. Germline V lookup: CDR1 SGHTA, CDR2 FQGTGA. The CDR3 is 12 residues long. CDR3: CASGVNTGELFF.

The chain is built from TRBV5-5 and TRBJ2-1; absent DNA, TCRdb's TRBD1 call cannot be checked. There are 15 residues in the CDR3. Germline CDR1 reads SGHKS; CDR2 reads YYEKEE (reference sequence). The CDR3 is CASSLRQGANNEQFF.

The V call is TRBV6-4, the J call TRBJ2-2. CDR1 MRHNA and CDR2 SNTAGT come from the germline V gene. CDR3 length: 13 amino acids. The CDR3 sequence is CASSDIFTGELFF.

The CDR3 loop is CASSSIPGQGGQRDTQYF. This rearrangement joins TRBV27 to TRBJ2-3; TCRdb indicates TRBD1, and absent DNA this call remains unverified. Germline CDR1 is MNHEY and CDR2 is SMNVEV (reference sequence). The CDR3 contains 18 residues.

This rearrangement joins TRBV12-3 or TRBV12-4 to TRBJ2-7. This CDR3 has 12 residues. This CDR3 is CASKGTTYEQYF.

The chain links TRBV20-1 to TRBJ2-7; the D gene TCRdb calls, TRBD1, cannot be checked with no DNA. The germline CDR1 and CDR2 sequences are DFQATT and SNEGSKA (reference sequence). This CDR3 contains 17 residues. The CDR3 loop is CSAAPLTRRSPLRRQYF.

This sequence joins TRBV4-1 and TRBJ2-7. Per the germline V gene, CDR1 is MGHRA and CDR2 is YSYEKL. This CDR3 comprises 14 residues. The CDR3 reads CASSQVATTYEQYF.

V usage is TRBV24-1 and J usage is TRBJ2-1; TCRdb designates TRBD2, a call that cannot be tested without DNA. CDR1 is KGHDR, CDR2 SFDVKD, per germline. The length of the CDR3 is 17 residues. The CDR3 reads CATSDFRGTSSYNEQFF.

The chain recombines TRBV7-9 with TRBJ2-2. Germline V gives CDR1 SEHNR, CDR2 FQNEAQ (reference sequence). The CDR3 runs to 15 residues. The CDR3 here is CASSRDGRDTGELFF.

The chain is built from TRBV5-1 and TRBJ2-3; TCRdb's D call of TRBD1 is untestable without DNA. Germline assignment: CDR1 SGHRS and CDR2 YFSETQ. The CDR3 is made up of 15 amino acids. CDR3 sequence: CASSFGGISTDTQYF.

The chain employs TRBV4-1 and TRBJ2-3; TCRdb names TRBD1, which stays unverified in the absence of DNA. The CDR3 has 15 amino acids. Germline lookup yields CDR1 MGHRA and CDR2 YSYEKL. The CDR3 loop is CASSQVGATTDTQYF.

The chain couples TRBV29-1 to TRBJ2-1; TCRdb's D call, TRBD2, is unchecked because there is no DNA. CDR3 size: 14 residues. CDR1 and CDR2 from the germline V gene are SQVTM and ANQGSEA. The CDR3 sequence: CSVEALLNYNEQFF.

This rearrangement joins TRBV6-6 to TRBJ1-5; TCRdb returns TRBD1, unconfirmable since there is no DNA. This CDR3 has 15 residues. Germline lookup yields CDR1 MNHNY and CDR2 SVGAGI (reference sequence). CDR3 residues: CASSPGYRSNQPQHF.

CDR3 loop: CASGGQSSYNEQFF. The chain has TRBV12-3 or TRBV12-4 and TRBJ2-1; the D call of TRBD1 rests on TCRdb alone, since no DNA is present to check it. The CDR3 is made up of 14 amino acids.

The V and J genes are TRBV7-9 and TRBJ2-7; the D call of TRBD1 rests on TCRdb alone, since no DNA is present to check it. Germline CDR1 and CDR2: SEHNR and FQNEAQ (reference sequence). This CDR3 has 15 amino acids. CDR3 sequence: CASSPFGQGWYEQYF.

CDR3: CASSLGFSEGARELFF. V gene TRBV5-1 combines with J gene TRBJ2-2; no DNA is available, so the TRBD1 call from TCRdb remains unchecked. The CDR3 covers 16 residues. In germline, CDR1 is SGHRS, CDR2 YFSETQ. The full variable domain, completed using reference TRBV5-1 and TRBJ2-2, is KAGVTQTPRYLIKTRGQQVTLSCSPISGHRSVSWYQQTPGQGLQFLFEYFSETQRNKGNFPGRFSGRQFSNSRSEMNVSTLELGDSALYLCASSLGFSEGARELFFGEGSRLTVL.

This chain joins TRBV5-6 and TRBJ2-7; there is no DNA to check the TCRdb D call of TRBD2. The CDR3 extends over 12 amino acids. Germline assignment: CDR1 SGHDT and CDR2 YYEEEE. The CDR3 loop is CASSRTIYEQYF.